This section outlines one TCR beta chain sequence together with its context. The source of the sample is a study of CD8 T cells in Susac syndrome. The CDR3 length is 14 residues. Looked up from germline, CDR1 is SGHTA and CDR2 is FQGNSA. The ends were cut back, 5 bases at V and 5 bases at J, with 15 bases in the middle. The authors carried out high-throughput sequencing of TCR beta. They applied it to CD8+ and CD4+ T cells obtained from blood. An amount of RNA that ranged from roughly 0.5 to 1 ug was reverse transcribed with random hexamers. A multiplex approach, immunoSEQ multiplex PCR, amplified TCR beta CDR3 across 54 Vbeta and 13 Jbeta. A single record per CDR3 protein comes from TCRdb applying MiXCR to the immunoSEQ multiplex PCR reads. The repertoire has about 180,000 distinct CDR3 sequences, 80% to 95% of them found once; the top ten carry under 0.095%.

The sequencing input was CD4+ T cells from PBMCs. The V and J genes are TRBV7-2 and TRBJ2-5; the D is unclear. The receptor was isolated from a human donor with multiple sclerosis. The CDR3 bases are TGTGCCAGCAGCCCAATCTTTCCGGGTGAGACCCAGTACTTC. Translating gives CASSPIFPGETQYF. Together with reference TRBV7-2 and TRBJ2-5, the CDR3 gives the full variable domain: GAGVSQSPSNKVTEKGKDVELRCDPISGHTALYWYRQSLGQGLEFLIYFQGNSAPDKSGLPSDRFSAERTGGSVSTLTIQRTQQEDSAVYLCASSPIFPGETQYFGPGTRLLVL.